The subject of this entry is one T cell receptor (beta chain). As yet, its antigen is unknown. This entry belongs to a study of cytomegalovirus exposure and HLA in healthy donors. Study information: Inside one of the first data releases sat 75 million to 100 million unique TCRs taken from HLA-typed donors. Study-wide findings and caveats: Follow-up analysis later connected one missense variant in DCLRE1C with trimming of TCR beta V- and J-genes. Earlier analysis looked at TCR beta V segments, and most were productive about 90% or about 30% of the time. Several of the most significant clusters appeared linked to common viral pathogens, based on a later analysis.

PCR was performed using 60 Vbeta and 13 Jbeta primers. Libraries were prepared by immunoSEQ multiplex PCR; TCRdb keeps only in-frame clonotypes and omits some of them. The table includes roughly 180,000 clones, roughly 9.4% detected once. V gave up 5 bases and J gave up 5 bases; unmatched junction bases: 5. CDR1 is PRHDT and CDR2 is FYEKMQ in the germline V gene (reference sequence). The CDR3 is 13 residues long. Sequences were obtained from PBMCs. The clonotype originates from a woman in her 30s in good health and CMV-seropositive. The chain joins TRBV13 to TRBJ1-1; 7 bases are a match to TRBD1. CDR3 DNA: TGTGCCAGCAGCCCCAGGGGGGCGACTGAAGCTTTCTTT. This gives the protein CASSPRGATEAFF.